This T cell receptor (beta chain) derives from a study of T cell responses to AZD1222 COVID-19 vaccine (dated by TCRdb to about 2021). With regard to the full study: Because spike-specific TCR depth and breadth did not differ between the two schedules, AZD1222 recipients who got a second dose at roughly 4 weeks were pooled with those who got a second dose at roughly 12 weeks. A total of about 240 trial participants underwent TCR sequencing, of whom around 200 received two doses of AZD1222 and about 25 received two doses of the MenACWY control vaccine. Trial participants were enrolled by age into subgroups of 18-55, 56-69 and 70-plus years, and roughly 160, 29 and 62 TCR-sequenced participants, respectively, were included in these subgroups. Points the paper makes about the study in general: Because no day 14 peak-response samples were available, the repertoires could be characterized only after the peak T cell response. Only five to seven AZD1222 recipients were SARS-CoV-2 seropositive at baseline, limiting conclusions about previously exposed vaccinees. Participants were mostly white British and included more females than males, and it was suggested by the authors that clonal diversity may have been underestimated. A significant rise in spike-specific TCR breadth and depth was observed after two AZD1222 doses relative to day 0 and relative to MenACWY recipients. CD4 TCRs associated with the vaccine covered the entire spike protein, and the dominant responses were in regions 160-218 and 743-854. Reportedly, close to half of the unique spike-specific TCRs recognized epitopes lying outside the regions that are mutated in the B.1.351 and B.1.1.7 variants. In the small 56-69-year group, the increase in depth fell short of significance, most likely because of low power.

About this clone itself: The antigen it binds to is not known. Base qualities are not recorded, but no much larger clone differs from it by a single base.

What the time point label conveys for this sample: baseline before first vaccination. Samples from vaccinated people were obtained from the UK trials COV001 and COV002, which included a single-blind randomized controlled phase 2/3 trial of AZD1222 (ChAdOx1 nCoV-19) in healthy adults. For TCRbeta chain sequencing, PBMC samples from trial participants were taken at day 0 and at day 28 after the second dose. The CDR3 goes from the cysteine to the phenylalanine over 14 residues. Solely the CDR3 DNA is kept, with 42 bases framed from the first base. The CDR3 regions of human TCRbeta chains were analyzed by immunosequencing. In the source study's methods: Repertoire TCRs were matched against a reference library of SARS-CoV-2-specific TCRs generated with the MIRA antigen-specificity platform. Breadth meant the fraction of unique TCRs that were SARS-CoV-2-associated, whereas depth meant the fraction of total T cells that were SARS-CoV-2-associated. Using the MIRA data, every spike-specific TCR was mapped to the spike region that the TCR reacted to and assigned to either a CD4 or a CD8 class. Log10-transformed breadth and depth values were compared by one-way ANOVA with Sidak's multiple comparisons tests. TCRdb limited this immuneACCESS table to in-frame rearrangements with V and J called. A share of clones is missing; checked studies link under half to unresolved V genes, and the rest is unexplained. V and J calls and clone size are copied from that table; D and trimming were computed from the DNA. This sample lists under 200,000 clones; approximately 91% were detected once. The ten largest clones capture approximately 0.98% of the sample.

The TCR sequence derives from an adult in good health. The specimen was peripheral blood, collected on day 0 of AZD1222 vaccination. Here the chain combines TRBV12-2 and TRBJ2-7; the table assigns TRBD2, which was not confirmed against the DNA. TRBV12-2 counts as a pseudogene. The sequence in DNA is TGTGCAAGTCGCCCCCCGGGTGGGTCCTACGAGCAGTACTTC. Its product reads: CASRPPGGSYEQYF.